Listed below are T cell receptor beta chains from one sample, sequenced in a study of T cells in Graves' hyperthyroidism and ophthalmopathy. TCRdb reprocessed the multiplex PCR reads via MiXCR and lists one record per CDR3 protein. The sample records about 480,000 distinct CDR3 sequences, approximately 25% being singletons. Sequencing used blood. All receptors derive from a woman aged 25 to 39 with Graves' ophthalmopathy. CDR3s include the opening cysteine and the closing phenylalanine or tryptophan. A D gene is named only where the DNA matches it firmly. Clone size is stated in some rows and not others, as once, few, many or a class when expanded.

TGTGCCAGCAGCTTCAACAGGGTTCCAGAGACCCAGTACTTC | CASSFNRVPETQYF | TRBV7-4 | 14 | many | NA | TRBJ2-5
TGTGCCAGCAGTTCCTGGACAGGGGGGAACACTGAAGCTTTCTTT | CASSSWTGGNTEAFF | TRBV27 | 15 | many | TRBD1 | TRBJ1-1
TGCAGTGCTAGTTGGACTGAGACCCAGTACTTC | CSASWTETQYF | TRBV20-1 | 11 | many | NA | TRBJ2-5
TGTGCCACGACAGCCTCCTACGAGCAGTACTTC | CATTASYEQYF | TRBV10-3 | 11 | many | NA | TRBJ2-7
TGTGCCAGTAGTTCGCGACAGACCATCTACTATGGCTACACCTTC | CASSSRQTIYYGYTF | TRBV19 | 15 | many | NA | TRBJ1-2
TGTGCCTGTAGGGAGGTTGTCATGCCTGCCGGGGAGCTGTTTTTT | CACREVVMPAGELFF | TRBV10-3 | 15 | NA | NA | TRBJ2-2
TGTGCCTCCGGACGGGGACAGGGGCGTTCTAGCACAGATACGCAGTATTTT | CASGRGQGRSSTDTQYF | TRBV6-2/TRBV6-3 | 17 | NA | TRBD1 | TRBJ2-3
TGTGCCAGCAGTACTCGGCCGAGGGAGAATTCACCCCTCCACTTT | CASSTRPRENSPLHF | TRBV6-5 | 15 | many | NA | TRBJ1-6
TGTGCCAGCAGTGAACGTCGGGTCCCTGGAAACACCATATATTTT | CASSERRVPGNTIYF | TRBV6-1 | 15 | many | NA | TRBJ1-3
TGTGCCAGCAGTTCGACTAGCGGGGGGGCTCTGAACGAGCAGTACTTC | CASSSTSGGALNEQYF | TRBV27 | 16 | many | TRBD2 | TRBJ2-7
TGTGCCAGCAGCTTAGCTATCAGGGGCGAGAGAAACACCATATATTTT | CASSLAIRGERNTIYF | TRBV7-2 | 16 | NA | NA | TRBJ1-3
TGTGCCAGCAGTGACCAGGGGAGCTCCTATAATTCACCCCTCCACTTT | CASSDQGSSYNSPLHF | TRBV2 | 16 | many | NA | TRBJ1-6
TGTGCCAGCAGCCCGCTATCAGGACAGGGCATTAACACTGAAGCTTTCTTT | CASSPLSGQGINTEAFF | TRBV4-2 | 17 | NA | TRBD1 | TRBJ1-1
TGTGCCAGCAGCGTAACAGGGCAGGGCTACACCTTC | CASSVTGQGYTF | TRBV9 | 12 | NA | NA | TRBJ1-2
TGTGCCAGCAGTCCTACGGACACCCAAACCTACGAGCAGTACTTC | CASSPTDTQTYEQYF | TRBV6-1 | 15 | NA | NA | TRBJ2-7
TGCGCCAGCAGCCAAGGAGAGCCCCGGACGGTGCAGTACTTC | CASSQGEPRTVQYF | TRBV4-1 | 14 | NA | NA | TRBJ2-7